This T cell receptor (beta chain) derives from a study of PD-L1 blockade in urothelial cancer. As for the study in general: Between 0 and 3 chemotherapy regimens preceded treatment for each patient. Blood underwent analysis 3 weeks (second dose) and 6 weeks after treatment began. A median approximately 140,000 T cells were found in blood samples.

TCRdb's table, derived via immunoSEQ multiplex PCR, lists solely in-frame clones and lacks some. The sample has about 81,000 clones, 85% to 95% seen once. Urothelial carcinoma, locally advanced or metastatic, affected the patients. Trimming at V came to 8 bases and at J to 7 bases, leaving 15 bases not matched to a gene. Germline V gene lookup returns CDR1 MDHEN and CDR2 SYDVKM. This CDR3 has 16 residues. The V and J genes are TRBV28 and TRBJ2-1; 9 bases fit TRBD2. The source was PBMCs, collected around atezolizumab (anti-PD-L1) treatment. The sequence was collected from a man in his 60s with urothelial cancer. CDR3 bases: TGTGCCAGCTCCCCCCGCCGGGCTAGCGGGATTAATGAGCAGTTCTTC. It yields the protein CASSPRRASGINEQFF. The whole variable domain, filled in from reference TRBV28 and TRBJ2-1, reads DVKVTQSSRYLVKRTGEKVFLECVQDMDHENMFWYRQDPGLGLRLIYFSYDVKMKEKGDIPEGYSVSREKKERFSLILESASTNQTSMYLCASSPRRASGINEQFFGPGTRLTVL.